Following are 21 T cell receptor beta chains from one sample sequenced in a study of T cell changes during pregnancy in multiple sclerosis. The protocol was immunoSEQ multiplex PCR, while the TCRdb copy is restricted to in-frame clones and leaves out a portion. The data contain roughly 57,000 clones, 80% to 95% of them seen just once; the ten biggest clones take up approximately 0.69%. The sequencing here drew on CD4+ T cells from peripheral blood mononuclear cells, taken after pregnancy. The receptors come from a female donor with multiple sclerosis, enrolled in a pregnancy study.

J is TRBJ2-2 and V is TRBV5-6; 9 bases map to TRBD1. CDR1 SGHDT and CDR2 YYEEEE come from the germline V gene. The V segment lost 2 bases and the J segment 8 bases; nucleotides outside the gene matches: 13. This CDR3 spans 17 amino acids. This CDR3 is CASSFTTGGPGIGELFF. CDR3 in DNA: TGTGCCAGCAGCTTCACTACAGGGGGCCCGGGGATAGGGGAGCTGTTTTTT.

This clone has only a few counts. The V and J genes are TRBV30 and TRBJ1-1, with a possible D match to TRBD1 (6 bases). The germline V gene has CDR1 GTSNPN and CDR2 SVGIG (reference sequence). The CDR3 spans 12 residues. The V and J ends lost 1 base and 4 bases respectively, with 7 bases between them. This chain's CDR3 is CAWSGGGTEAFF. The CDR3 nucleotides read TGTGCCTGGAGTGGAGGGGGCACTGAAGCTTTCTTT.

The V call is TRBV27, the J call TRBJ2-2; D perhaps matches TRBD2 (7 bases). Trimming stripped 6 bases from V and 1 base from J, with 15 bases between. The CDR3 has 16 amino acids. The V gene's germline CDR1 is MNHEY and CDR2 SMNVEV (reference sequence). The CDR3 coding sequence is TGTGCCAGCAGAACCACGGGGGGCCTGAACACCGGGGAGCTGTTTTTT. It translates to CASRTTGGLNTGELFF.

The V gene is TRBV5-6, the J gene TRBJ1-4; D call uncertain. Looked up from germline, CDR1 is SGHDT and CDR2 is YYEEEE. This CDR3 is built from 16 residues. Between the trimmed V and J ends, which lost 1 base and 3 bases, there was a span of 13 bases. CDR3 sequence: CASSLTVQVPNEKLFF. CDR3 nucleotides: TGTGCCAGCAGCTTGACAGTCCAGGTTCCTAATGAAAAACTGTTTTTT.

The chain links TRBV25-1 to TRBJ1-2, with TRBD1 matching over 7 bases. The V and J ends lost 3 bases and 7 bases, in that order; junction bases with no gene match: 5. Germline V CDR1 and CDR2: MGHDK, SYGVNS. The CDR3 extends over 13 amino acids. The CDR3 nucleotides are TGTGCCAGCAGTGAGTATACAGGGGCTGGCTACACCTTC. Translated: CASSEYTGAGYTF.

This chain joins TRBV6-6 and TRBJ1-1; TRBD1 is a possible D gene (5 bases). Germline V gives CDR1 MNHNY, CDR2 SVGAGI (reference sequence). The V and J ends lost 6 bases and 0 bases respectively, with 11 bases between them. The CDR3 runs 14 residues. The CDR3 here is CASSHRRLNTEAFF. CDR3 DNA sequence: TGTGCCAGCAGCCACAGGCGGCTGAACACTGAAGCTTTCTTT.

V gene TRBV4-1 combines with J gene TRBJ1-1; D call uncertain. The CDR3 has 13 amino acids. V lost 4 bases and J lost 7, with 13 bases in between. Germline V gives CDR1 MGHRA, CDR2 YSYEKL. CDR3 residues: CASSLVSSREAFF. CDR3 coding DNA: TGCGCCAGCAGCCTCGTTTCGAGCCGTGAAGCTTTCTTT.

The chain links TRBV6-1 to TRBJ1-2; 9 nucleotides match TRBD1. The V gene's germline CDR1 is MNHNS and CDR2 SASEGT. V shed 4 bases and J 7 bases; nucleotides not matched to a gene: 4. The CDR3 length is 13 residues. CDR3 nucleotide sequence: TGTGCCAGCAGTGTGGGACAGGGTTTTGGCTACACCTTC. It translates to CASSVGQGFGYTF.

The chain is built from TRBV19 and TRBJ1-5; maybe TRBD1 (5 bases). This CDR3 has 16 residues. The germline V gene encodes CDR1 LNHDA and CDR2 SQIVND (reference sequence). The V and J ends lost 6 bases and 1 base respectively, with 16 bases between them. Here the CDR3 reads CASSPRVWVSNQPQHF. Here the CDR3 DNA reads TGTGCCAGTAGCCCCAGGGTGTGGGTAAGCAATCAGCCCCAGCATTTT.

The chain employs TRBV25-1 and TRBJ2-5; 13 bases line up with TRBD2. Germline V gene lookup returns CDR1 MGHDK and CDR2 SYGVNS. This CDR3 region has 16 residues. After removal of 7 bases from V and 5 bases from J, the junction contained 10 bases not matched to a gene. The CDR3 DNA reads TGTGCCAGCACCCAAATGGGACTAGCGGGGCAGGAGACCCAGTACTTC. This sequence encodes CASTQMGLAGQETQYF.

The gene calls are TRBV23-1 and TRBJ2-7; TRBD1 aligns across 7 bases. TRBV23-1 is reported as an ORF; its role is uncertain. Trimming took 8 bases from V and 3 from J; bases not matched to a gene: 10. This CDR3 comprises 14 residues. CDR3 coding DNA: TGCGCCAGCCAACAGTTACGACAGGGCTACGAGCAGTACTTC. Protein product: CASQQLRQGYEQYF.

The chain links TRBV11-3 to TRBJ2-5; a possible D gene is TRBD2 (5 bases). This CDR3 spans 13 amino acids. Germline V gene data show CDR1 as SGHNT and CDR2 as YENEEA. Trimming left V 5 bases short and J 3 bases short, with 10 bases between. The CDR3 spells CASSTGTKETQYF. CDR3 coding DNA: TGTGCCAGCAGCACGGGAACGAAAGAGACCCAGTACTTC.

The CDR3 loop reads CASSVGTGGGQETQYF. In nucleotides, the CDR3 is TGTGCCAGCAGCGTTGGGACAGGGGGGGGCCAAGAGACCCAGTACTTC. This chain links TRBV9 with TRBJ2-5; 11 bases are shared with TRBD1. Per the germline V gene, CDR1 is SGDLS and CDR2 is YYNGEE. The CDR3 is 16 amino acids. V lost 2 bases to trimming and J lost 1 base; unmatched junction nucleotides: 4. Full variable domain (missing parts from reference TRBV9 and TRBJ2-5): DSGVTQTPKHLITATGQRVTLRCSPRSGDLSVYWYQQSLDQGLQFLIQYYNGEERAKGNILERFSAQQFPDLHSELNLSSLELGDSALYFCASSVGTGGGQETQYFGPGTRLLVL.

CDR3 loop: CASSLYRGNEQFF. CDR3 sequence (DNA): TGTGCCAGCAGCTTATACAGGGGAAATGAGCAGTTCTTC. The chain links TRBV7-3 to TRBJ2-1; TRBD1 matches at 7 bases. V gave up 2 bases and J gave up 7 bases; unmatched junction bases: 2. The CDR3 sequence is 13 residues long. Germline V gene sequence: CDR1 SGHTA, CDR2 FQGTGA.

The rearrangement joins TRBV21-1 to TRBJ2-7; the listed D gene, TRBD1, was not tested against the DNA. TRBV21-1 is classified as a pseudogene. This CDR3 contains 17 residues. CDR3 loop: CARSIAVTEHLGYEQYF. CDR3 DNA: TGTGCCAGAAGCATAGCCGTAACAGAGCACCTGGGCTACGAGCAGTACTTC.

The CDR3 coding sequence is TGTGCCAGCAGCTCACAGGCAACTGGAAACACCATATATTTT. Encoded protein: CASSSQATGNTIYF. The chain combines TRBV5-4 with TRBJ1-3, with TRBD1 as a possible D gene (5 bases). This CDR3 has 14 amino acids. The V gene lost 3 bases and the J gene lost 2 bases, with 9 bases spanning the gap. In germline, CDR1 is SGHNT, CDR2 YYREEE (reference sequence).

J is TRBJ2-4 and V is TRBV4-2; D may be TRBD2 (7 bases). The CDR3 is 14 residues long. CDR1 and CDR2 (germline): LGHNA, YNFKEQ. V lost 1 base and J 7 bases, leaving 11 bases between the germline ends. The CDR3 sequence: CASSQGGGRNIQYF. In DNA, the CDR3 is TGTGCCAGCAGCCAAGGGGGGGGCAGGAACATTCAGTACTTC.

This clone was found once. The chain links TRBV6-5 to TRBJ2-3; D not resolved. The CDR3 totals 13 residues. V lost 2 bases to trimming and J lost 10 bases, with 13 bases between them. From germline, CDR1 is MNHEY and CDR2 SVGAGI. CDR3 sequence reads: CASSYTSRQAQYF. The CDR3 DNA follows: TGTGCCAGCAGTTACACCTCCCGTCAGGCGCAGTATTTT.

The V gene is TRBV15, the J gene TRBJ1-2, with D unresolved. The CDR3 is made up of 14 amino acids. V lost 3 bases and J 6 bases, leaving 14 bases between the germline ends. CDR1 and CDR2 from the germline V gene are LNHNV and YYDKDF (reference sequence). CDR3 protein: CATSSSIVGNGYTF. CDR3 sequence (DNA): TGTGCCACCAGCAGTTCAATCGTCGGGAATGGCTACACCTTC. Complete variable domain (other parts from reference TRBV15 and TRBJ1-2): DAMVIQNPRYQVTQFGKPVTLSCSQTLNHNVMYWYQQKSSQAPKLLFHYYDKDFNNEADTPDNFQSRRPNTSFCFLDIRSPGLGDTAMYLCATSSSIVGNGYTFGSGTRLTVV.

The V gene is TRBV5-4, the J gene TRBJ2-5, with TRBD2 matching 9 bases. CDR3 length equals 17 residues. The J segment lost 1 base and the V segment lost 2 bases, leaving 9 bases of the junction unmatched. Looked up from germline, CDR1 is SGHNT and CDR2 is YYREEE (reference sequence). Here the CDR3 DNA reads TGTGCCAGCAGCTTCGGCGGGGGGGCGCGGGCCCAAGAGACCCAGTACTTC. This translates into CASSFGGGARAQETQYF.

The chain links TRBV10-3 to TRBJ2-7; weak D call: TRBD2 (7 bases). V was pared by 2 bases and J by 3 bases, with 20 bases between. This CDR3 is 17 amino acids long. CDR1 is ENHRY and CDR2 is SYGVKD in the germline V gene. CDR3 coding DNA: TGTGCCATCAGTGAGGGTAGGGGAGGGACAATGGTCTACGAGCAGTACTTC. Translating it yields CAISEGRGGTMVYEQYF.